The source of this T cell receptor beta chain is a study of cytomegalovirus exposure and HLA in healthy donors (dated by TCRdb to 2017 to 2019). Regarding the research as a whole: An earlier analysis of 587 of the donors reported 276 Gb of sequence data and 95 million to 120 million unique TCR beta sequences obtained from some 170 million T cells. Approximately 300 gigabases of sequencing data and around 80 million unique TCR sequences made up an early release that covered approximately 700 HLA-typed donors. Of the 398 genotyped donors, approximately 80% fell in the genetic ancestry cluster associated with self-reported Caucasian donors. The study aimed to test whether signatures of past pathogen exposure could be identified by cataloging public T cell receptors. The study used immunosequencing to profile the T cell repertoires of some 600 subjects and linked those repertoires to cytomegalovirus serostatus. In addition to the first cohort of approximately 650 subjects, a separate validation cohort of 120 different subjects was used. To predict cytomegalovirus infection status, the study combined high-throughput TCR immunosequencing, statistical association of individual TCRs with disease status, and machine learning. To study patterns of TCR occurrence, a later analysis re-analyzed previously published TCR beta repertoires from around 670 donors and added high-resolution HLA genotyping. Rather than drawing on any new phenotypic data, the later analysis identified candidate immune exposures from TCR beta sequences and the way those sequences occurred across donors. In an earlier analysis of roughly 580 of the donors, high-throughput TCR beta sequencing was used to judge whether each TCR beta V gene segment behaved as functional or pseudogenic. Donor age, sex, ethnicity and CMV serostatus were compiled together with the repertoire data. Genome-wide SNP genotypes for about 65% of the 666 donors were used in a later genetic analysis, which treated that subset as a discovery cohort. All discovery cohort repertoires had been generated on a single sequencing platform. Class I and class II HLA loci were covered by the typing at four-digit resolution. The number of typed donors differed by locus: roughly 620-630 for A, B, C, DRB1 and DQB1; 500 to 550 for DQA1; 606 for DPA1; and about 450 for DPB1. Because of strong linkage in the cohort, roughly five DR-DQ haplotypes were treated as single units for association and clustering. Among about 400 genotyped donors of the cohort, an average of approximately 240,000 unique TCR beta nucleotide sequences was sequenced per donor, of which approximately 18% were non-productive.

For this clone: What antigen it recognizes has not been identified. No much larger clonotype is one base removed from it; base qualities were not supplied.

In total, roughly 670 healthy bone marrow donors made up the cohort. Cohort members were all nominally healthy when sampled, although unrecorded immune exposures were likely present. The donor was CMV seronegative and was included in the group of approximately 350 seronegative cohort members. A peripheral blood sample was provided by each donor, and peripheral blood mononuclear cells were used for TCR beta sequencing. The Qiagen DNeasy Blood Extraction Kit was used to extract genomic DNA from the blood cell samples. Results and caveats for the whole study, not just this receptor: A later analysis reported that several top co-occurrence clusters appeared linked to parvovirus B19, influenza, CMV and Epstein-Barr virus. According to the authors, the approach could potentially be generalized to other disease states and immunological phenotypes. At a false discovery rate of 0.05, a later analysis linked approximately 18,000 TCR beta sequences to specific HLA alleles. According to a later analysis, TCR association rates differed among HLA loci, with DRB1 alleles showing the most associated TCRs and HLA-C alleles showing the fewest. Because HLA typing was unavailable for some donors at each locus, only the typed subset was used in association tests. Roughly uniform sequencing depth across donors was assumed in presence/absence analyses, although this assumption may not hold. When HLA alleles, especially DR and DQ, strongly co-occurred, attributing TCR associations to individual alleles was difficult. Compared with equally common non-associated chains, HLA-associated TCR beta chains in a later analysis were more clonally expanded and had lower generation probabilities. In vitro tests confirmed that a few of the cytomegalovirus-associated TCR beta chains recognize cytomegalovirus antigens. Approximately 18 rarely observed V segments, including chromosome 9 orphons, were excluded from the earlier analysis of about 610 of the donors because counts were too low. The sequencing pipeline was judged likely to have produced a cluster of highly shared sequence variants as a technical artifact. Correlated functional status among segregating V segments might reflect linkage disequilibrium, but an unknown experimental factor could not be ruled out. The 87-base-pair reads could not distinguish some IMGT-functional V segments, including TRBV6-2 and TRBV6-3, so those segments were excluded. Most TCR sequences were seen in very few donors, while some public TCRs were found in many individuals. According to a later genetic analysis, donors in an Asian-associated ancestry cluster had fewer N-insertions in productive TCRs than the approximately 710-donor mean. Most CMV-associated TCR beta chains appeared to be HLA-restricted in a later analysis, and the HLA associations seemed to be driven largely by CMV exposure. The study listed 150 to 200 TCR beta chains as associated with cytomegalovirus. CMV serostatus was the only immune exposure information available for the cohort. The classifier was reported to diagnose cytomegalovirus status with high specificity and sensitivity in both the original and validation cohorts. In an earlier analysis of a few hundred of the donors, most TCR beta V segments were observed in productive rearrangements about 87% or about 30% of the time, broadly matching IMGT annotations. An association between a missense DCLRE1C variant and V-gene and J-gene trimming of TCR beta chains was found in a later genetic analysis and replicated in an independent cohort. A further reported finding was that TCR beta sequences accurately predicted the HLA-A and HLA-B alleles for most subjects in the first cohort. This cohort had only TCR beta chains sequenced, and the lack of alpha or paired-chain data limited which features could be detected.

Library generation was performed with the immunoSEQ multiplex PCR assay. For the multiplex PCR, a mixture combining 60 forward primers for TCR Vbeta segments and 13 reverse primers for TCR Jbeta segments was used. A multiplex PCR assay on genomic DNA amplified the CDR3 region of rearranged TCR beta genes. The Illumina HiSeq System was used to sequence the amplified TCR beta libraries as 87-base-pair reads. The authors' analysis ran thus. A later analysis tallied 75 million to 95 million unique TCR beta chains across the approximately 670 repertoires, and about 10 million of those chains were shared by two or more donors. Raw reads were error-corrected and collapsed into unique sequences with a nearest-neighbor algorithm that merged closely related sequences to remove PCR and sequencing errors. Alignment of CDR3 sequences to IMGT reference sequences was used to assign V, D and J gene segments. For a sequence to be retained, a match of at least six nucleotides to both a V gene segment and a J gene segment was required. Rearrangements were called productive when the CDR3 lacked stop codons and stayed in frame with V and J; all others were non-productive. Following IMGT convention, CDR3 was defined as the stretch from the second conserved V-encoded cysteine to the conserved J-encoded phenylalanine. Sequences without an unambiguous match to a single V gene segment were excluded from the earlier analysis of about 600 of the donors. An earlier analysis of fewer than 750 of the donors called V segments functional above 56.7% productive rearrangements and segregating when the between-donor standard deviation exceeded 5%. To diagnose cytomegalovirus status from the catalog of TCR beta chain sequences, a statistical classification framework was built. V and J gene assignment, in a later analysis, came from comparing TCR nucleotide sequences with IMGT/GENE-DB human TR gene sequences. A later analysis assigned CDR3 sequences and most-parsimonious VDJ recombination scenarios with the TCRdist pipeline. A later analysis defined each TCR beta chain by its CDR3 amino acid sequence plus V-gene family, and excluded reads lacking a unique V-gene family. A later analysis removed 550 to 650 highly shared, low-generation-probability nucleotide sequences to deal with suspected cross-contamination and a sequencing artifact. A later analysis calculated a clonal expansion index for each public chain from normalized within-repertoire ranks of inferred template counts. In a later analysis, generation probabilities were computed using a VDJ recombination model fitted to out-of-frame rearrangements, and the results were checked against IGoR. In a later analysis, hypergeometric tests were used to score TCR-TCR, TCR-HLA and TCR-CMV co-occurrence, with a repertoire-size bias correction applied to TCR pairs. A later analysis estimated false discovery rates by permuting HLA or CMV assignments 20 times. In a later analysis, co-occurring TCRs were grouped using DBSCAN, and TCRdist sequence similarity was added for clustering within HLA-allele-positive subsets. Repertoires with fewer than 30,000 or more than 120,000 public chains were left out of co-occurrence clustering, as were about 5 repertoires with anomalous nucleotide sharing. This is the immuneACCESS table as TCRdb keeps it, with only in-frame sequences that have V and J called. A part of the clones is gone; compared with another copy, unresolved V genes explain less than half, and the rest is unexplained. The DNA gave D and trimming, while V, J and clone size come from that table. Across this sample there are about 170,000 clones, with 82% seen only once. About 1.6% of the sample goes to the ten largest clones.

The V end gives up 2 bases and the J end 2 bases, leaving 5 bases in the junction not matched to a gene. Measured from the cysteine to the phenylalanine, the CDR3 is 16 residues long. Only the CDR3 DNA is retained, 48 bases long and in frame from the first base. In the germline V gene, CDR1 corresponds to SGHTA and CDR2 to FQGNSA. Sequenced material: PBMCs. The rearranged chain carries TRBV7-2 and TRBJ2-7; 11 bases in the middle match TRBD2. The receptor was derived from a male donor in good health and CMV-seronegative. The CDR3 is CASSLTRLAGTYEQYF. The sequenced DNA is TGTGCCAGCAGCTTAACCAGACTAGCGGGAACCTACGAGCAGTACTTC.